This record covers a single T cell receptor beta chain. Sequencing used immunoSEQ multiplex PCR; TCRdb keeps in-frame clones, though not all of them. Of about 60,000 clones listed, about 92% are singletons. CDR1 is MNHEY and CDR2 is SVGAGI in the germline V gene. The CDR3 is made up of 15 amino acids. The V gene lost 5 bases and the J gene lost 5 bases, with 18 bases spanning the gap. This sample was taken from a study of T cell changes during pregnancy in multiple sclerosis. Sequencing used peripheral blood, obtained after pregnancy. This TCR was recovered from a female donor with multiple sclerosis, enrolled in a pregnancy study. The J gene is TRBJ1-1, the V gene TRBV6-5; tentatively, D is TRBD1 (5 bases). The CDR3 loop is CASSLRMGQTTEAFF. The CDR3 bases are TGTGCCAGCAGTCTACGGATGGGGCAGACGACTGAAGCTTTCTTT.